The following is a TCR beta chain sequence with its context. What it binds is unknown. Germline is not matched at one junction end, which may reflect a read error. Researchers reported that TCR beta cDNA libraries carried unique molecular identifiers. Hundreds of thousands of cDNA molecules came from around 1 to 10 million T cells. Using its own MiXCR run on the PCR reads, TCRdb lists one record per CDR3 protein. The sample gives some 700,000 distinct CDR3 sequences, about 60% of which show up once; roughly 10% is in the top ten. The CDR3 extends over 14 amino acids. The data derive from a study of post-analysis software for immune sequencing data. The study, taken as a whole, reports: Analysis by F measure revealed that same-batch samples clustered strongly together. Significantly decreased normalized Chao1 diversity was recorded for multiple sclerosis patients relative to controls. Patients carried roughly five TRBV segments more frequently than controls did, and TRBV5-6, TRBV5-1 and TRBV20-1 were among them.

The chain combines TRBV12-3 or TRBV12-4 with TRBJ2-7; 8 bases fit TRBD2. The TCR sequence derives from a girl aged 2-15 years with multiple sclerosis. What was sequenced was blood. The DNA of the CDR3 is TGTGCCAGCAGAGATGGACTAGCTTACCACGAGCGGTACTTC. It codes for CASRDGLAYHERYF.